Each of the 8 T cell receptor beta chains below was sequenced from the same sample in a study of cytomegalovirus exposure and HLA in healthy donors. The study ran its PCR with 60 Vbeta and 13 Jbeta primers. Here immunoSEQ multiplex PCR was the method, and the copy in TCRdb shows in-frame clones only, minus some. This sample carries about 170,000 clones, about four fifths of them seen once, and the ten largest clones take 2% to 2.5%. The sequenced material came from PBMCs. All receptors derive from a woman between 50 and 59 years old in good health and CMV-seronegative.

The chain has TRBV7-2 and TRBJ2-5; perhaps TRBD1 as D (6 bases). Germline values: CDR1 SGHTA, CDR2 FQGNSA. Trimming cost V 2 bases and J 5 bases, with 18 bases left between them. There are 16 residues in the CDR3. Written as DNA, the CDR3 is TGTGCCAGCAGCTTAAGGGGGTCGAGGGTCTTTGAGACCCAGTACTTC. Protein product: CASSLRGSRVFETQYF.

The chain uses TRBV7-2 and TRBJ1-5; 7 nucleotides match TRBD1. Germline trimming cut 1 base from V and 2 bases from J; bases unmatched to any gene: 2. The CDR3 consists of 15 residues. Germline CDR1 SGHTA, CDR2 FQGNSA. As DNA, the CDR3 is TGTGCCAGCAGCTTAGACAGGGGAGGCAATCAGCCCCAGCATTTT. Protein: CASSLDRGGNQPQHF.

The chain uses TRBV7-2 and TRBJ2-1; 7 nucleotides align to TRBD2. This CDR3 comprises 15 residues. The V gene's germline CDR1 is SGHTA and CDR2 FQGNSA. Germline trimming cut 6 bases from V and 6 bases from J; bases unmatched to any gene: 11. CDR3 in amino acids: CASRDRDRGGNEQFF. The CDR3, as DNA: TGTGCCAGCAGAGATAGGGACCGCGGGGGCAATGAGCAGTTCTTC.

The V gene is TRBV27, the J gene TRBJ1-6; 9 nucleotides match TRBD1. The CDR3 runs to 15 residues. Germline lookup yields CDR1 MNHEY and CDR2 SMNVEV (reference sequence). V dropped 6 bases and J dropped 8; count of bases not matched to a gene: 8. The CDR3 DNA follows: TGTGCCAGCAGCCCGGACAGGGGACAATATTCACCCCTCCACTTT. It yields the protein CASSPDRGQYSPLHF.

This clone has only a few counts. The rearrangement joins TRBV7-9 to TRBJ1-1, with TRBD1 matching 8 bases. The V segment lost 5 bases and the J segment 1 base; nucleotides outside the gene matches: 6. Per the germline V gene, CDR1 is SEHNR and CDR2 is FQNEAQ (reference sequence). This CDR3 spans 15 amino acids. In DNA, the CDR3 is TGTGCCAGCAGCACGTACAGGGGGGAGAACACTGAAGCTTTCTTT. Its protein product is CASSTYRGENTEAFF.

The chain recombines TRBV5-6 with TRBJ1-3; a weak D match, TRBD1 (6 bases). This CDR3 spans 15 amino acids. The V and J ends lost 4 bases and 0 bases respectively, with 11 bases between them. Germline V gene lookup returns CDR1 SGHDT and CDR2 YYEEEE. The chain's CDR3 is CASSITGRSGNTIYF. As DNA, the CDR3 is TGTGCCAGCAGCATCACAGGGCGCTCTGGAAACACCATATATTTT.

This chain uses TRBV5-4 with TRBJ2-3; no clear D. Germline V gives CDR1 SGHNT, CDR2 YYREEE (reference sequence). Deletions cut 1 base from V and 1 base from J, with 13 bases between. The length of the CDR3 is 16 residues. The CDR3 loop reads CASSLPGLFGTDTQYF. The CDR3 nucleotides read TGTGCCAGCAGCTTGCCAGGTCTTTTCGGCACAGATACGCAGTATTTT.

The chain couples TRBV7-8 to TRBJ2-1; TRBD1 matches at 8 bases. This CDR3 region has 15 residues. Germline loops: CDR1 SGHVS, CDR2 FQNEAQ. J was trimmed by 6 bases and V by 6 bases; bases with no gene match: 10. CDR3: CASRRDRGFGNEQFF. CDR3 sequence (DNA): TGTGCCAGCAGGCGAGACAGGGGATTTGGCAATGAGCAGTTCTTC.